The table lists the clone carrying this TCR beta chain with many counts. Antigen specificity is unknown. This sample stems from a study of metastatic and nonmetastatic thyroid tumors. Looking at the study overall: Comparative analysis of repertoires was undertaken across blood and tumor or nodule tissue obtained from malignant and benign thyroid patients. Study-wide results and limits: Patients with malignant thyroid tumors reportedly had significantly higher TCR beta diversity than those with benign nodules, in blood and tumor.

TCRdb reassembled clones from the PCR reads with MiXCR. There are about 69,000 clones in the sample; approximately 15% occur only once, and about 7% lies in the top ten. Thyroid surgery was performed in patients who had received no treatment beforehand. The CDR3 covers 12 residues. V dropped 4 bases and J dropped 7 bases, with 12 bases sitting between them. The germline V gene encodes CDR1 SGHRS and CDR2 YFSETQ. The receptor's source is a male donor with papillary thyroid cancer or a benign thyroid nodule (not recorded which). Some clones in this sample may be carry-over from other donors' samples. Sequenced sample: blood. The chain combines TRBV5-1 with TRBJ2-7; D unclear. The CDR3 sequence: CASSPAGREQYF. CDR3 nucleotides: TGCGCCAGCAGCCCCGCAGGTCGGGAGCAGTACTTC.